A selection of T cell receptor beta chains follows, all from one sample in a study of blood T cell repertoires in COVID-19. Produced via immunoSEQ multiplex PCR; TCRdb's table is partial and in-frame only. This table has 140,000 to 150,000 clones, about four fifths appearing once. The sequenced sample was peripheral blood. Source of these receptors: a man aged 70 or older who had recovered from COVID-19. CDR3s leave out the opening cysteine and the closing phenylalanine or tryptophan. A D gene is named only where the DNA matches it firmly. Clone size is shown for a subset of rows, as once, few, many or a class of expanded clone.

CDR3 protein | D gene | clone size | V gene
ASSQDVPGQGANEQF | TRBD1 | NA | TRBV4-3
ASSLQGLSNEKLF | NA | NA | TRBV6-6
ASKLADSYEQY | TRBD2 | NA | TRBV5-4
ASSVNYETTEETQY | NA | NA | TRBV9
ASSQAGLGSDEQF | TRBD2 | NA | TRBV4-1
ASRSTGVSEAF | TRBD1 | few | TRBV27
AWSTSYEQY | NA | NA | TRBV30
ASSVGRNNEQF | NA | NA | TRBV9
ASSVTVSSYEQY | NA | NA | TRBV9
ASSLAGTETTGELF | TRBD1 | NA | TRBV7-2
ASRRDYTDTQY | TRBD2 | NA | TRBV19
ASSPRLASVSYNEQF | NA | NA | TRBV7-2
ASSQDLVGGSREGGIGELF | TRBD2 | once | TRBV3-1/TRBV3-2
ASSQDTGAGTEAQY | TRBD1 | NA | TRBV4-1
ASSLQGIPYEQY | TRBD1 | NA | TRBV19
AISESGGSNEKLF | NA | NA | TRBV10-3